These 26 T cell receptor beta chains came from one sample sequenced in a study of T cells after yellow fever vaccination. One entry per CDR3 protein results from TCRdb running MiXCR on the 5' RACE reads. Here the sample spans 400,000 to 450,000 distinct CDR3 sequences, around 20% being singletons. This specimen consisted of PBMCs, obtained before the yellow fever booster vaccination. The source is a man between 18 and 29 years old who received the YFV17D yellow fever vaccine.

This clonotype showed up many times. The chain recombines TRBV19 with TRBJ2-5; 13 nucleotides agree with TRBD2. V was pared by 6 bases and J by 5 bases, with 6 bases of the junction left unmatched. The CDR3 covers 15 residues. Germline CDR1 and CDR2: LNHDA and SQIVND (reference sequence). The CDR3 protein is CASSLTSGGFETQYF. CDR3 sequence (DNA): TGTGCCAGTAGCTTGACTAGCGGGGGGTTTGAGACCCAGTACTTC.

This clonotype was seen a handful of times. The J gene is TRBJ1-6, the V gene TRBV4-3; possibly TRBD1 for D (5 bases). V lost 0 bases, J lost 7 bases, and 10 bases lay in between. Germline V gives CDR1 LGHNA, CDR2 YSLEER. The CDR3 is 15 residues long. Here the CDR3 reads CASSQDPRENSPLHF. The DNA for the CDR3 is TGCGCCAGCAGCCAAGATCCCAGGGAGAATTCACCCCTCCACTTT.

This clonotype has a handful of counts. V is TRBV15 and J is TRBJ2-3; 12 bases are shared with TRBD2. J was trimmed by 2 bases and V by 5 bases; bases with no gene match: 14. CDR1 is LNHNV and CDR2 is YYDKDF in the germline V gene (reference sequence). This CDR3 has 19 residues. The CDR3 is CATSQTAVTSGGYTDTQYF. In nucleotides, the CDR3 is TGTGCCACCAGCCAAACCGCGGTGACTAGCGGGGGATACACAGATACGCAGTATTTT.

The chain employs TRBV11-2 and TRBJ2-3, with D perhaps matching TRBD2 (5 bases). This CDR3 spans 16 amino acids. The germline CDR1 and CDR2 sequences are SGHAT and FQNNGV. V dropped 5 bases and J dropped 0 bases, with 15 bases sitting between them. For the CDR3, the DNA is TGTGCCAGCAGCCCCCCCGAGGGCCCTAGCACAGATACGCAGTATTTT. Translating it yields CASSPPEGPSTDTQYF.

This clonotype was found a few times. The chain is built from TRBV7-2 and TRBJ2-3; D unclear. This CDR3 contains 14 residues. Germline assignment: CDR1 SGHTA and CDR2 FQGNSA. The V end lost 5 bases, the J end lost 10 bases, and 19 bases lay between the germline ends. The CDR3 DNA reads TGTGCCAGCAGCCCGCCCTTATTAGTTTCCCCGCAGTATTTT. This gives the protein CASSPPLLVSPQYF.

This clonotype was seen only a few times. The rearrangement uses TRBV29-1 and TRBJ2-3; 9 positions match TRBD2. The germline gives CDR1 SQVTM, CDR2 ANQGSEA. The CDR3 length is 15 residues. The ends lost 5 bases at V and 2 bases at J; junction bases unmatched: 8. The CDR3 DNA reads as TGCAGCGTTTCAAAAGCGGGGGGTTACACAGATACGCAGTATTTT. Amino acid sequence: CSVSKAGGYTDTQYF.

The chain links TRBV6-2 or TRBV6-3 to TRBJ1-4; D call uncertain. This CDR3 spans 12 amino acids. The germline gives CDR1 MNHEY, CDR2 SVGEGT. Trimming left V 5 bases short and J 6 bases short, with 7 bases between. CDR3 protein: CASSPAYEKLFF. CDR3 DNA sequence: TGTGCCAGCAGTCCAGCGTATGAAAAACTGTTTTTT.

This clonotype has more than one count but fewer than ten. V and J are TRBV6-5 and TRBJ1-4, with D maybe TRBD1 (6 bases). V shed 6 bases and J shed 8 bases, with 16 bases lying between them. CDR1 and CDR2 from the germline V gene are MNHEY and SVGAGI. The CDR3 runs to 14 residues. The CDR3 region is CASSPTGMGEKLFF. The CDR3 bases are TGTGCCAGCAGCCCTACAGGGATGGGCGAAAAACTGTTTTTT.

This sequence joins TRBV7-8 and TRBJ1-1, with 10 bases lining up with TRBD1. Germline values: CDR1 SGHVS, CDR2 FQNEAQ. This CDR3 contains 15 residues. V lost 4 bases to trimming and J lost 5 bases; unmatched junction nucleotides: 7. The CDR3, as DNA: TGTGCCAGCAGCTCTGGGACAGGGGAGAGGACTGAAGCTTTCTTT. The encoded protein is CASSSGTGERTEAFF.

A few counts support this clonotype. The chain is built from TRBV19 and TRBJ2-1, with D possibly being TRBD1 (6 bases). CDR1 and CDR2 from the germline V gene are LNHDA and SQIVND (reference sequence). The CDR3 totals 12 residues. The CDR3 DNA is TGTGCTATAGGGGCACCAGGGGATGAGCAGTTCTTC. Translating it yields CAIGAPGDEQFF.

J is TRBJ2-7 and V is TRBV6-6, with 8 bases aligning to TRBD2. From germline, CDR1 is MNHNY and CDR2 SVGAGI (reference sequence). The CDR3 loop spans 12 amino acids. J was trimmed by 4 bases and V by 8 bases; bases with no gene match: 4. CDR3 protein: CASEGTSYEQYF. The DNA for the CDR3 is TGTGCCAGCGAAGGGACTAGTTACGAGCAGTACTTC.

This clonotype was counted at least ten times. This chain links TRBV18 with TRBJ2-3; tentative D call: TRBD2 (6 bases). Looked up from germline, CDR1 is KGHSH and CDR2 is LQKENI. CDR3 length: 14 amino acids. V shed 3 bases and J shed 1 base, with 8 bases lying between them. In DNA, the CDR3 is TGTGCCAGCTCACCCGGGACTGGCACAGATACGCAGTATTTT. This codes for CASSPGTGTDTQYF.

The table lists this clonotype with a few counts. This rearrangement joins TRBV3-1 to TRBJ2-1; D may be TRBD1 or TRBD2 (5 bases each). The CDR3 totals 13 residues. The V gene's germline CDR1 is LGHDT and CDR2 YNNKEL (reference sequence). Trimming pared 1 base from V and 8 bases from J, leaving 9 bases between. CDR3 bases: TGTGCCAGCAGCCAAGGGAAGGGACATGAGCAGTTCTTC. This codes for CASSQGKGHEQFF.

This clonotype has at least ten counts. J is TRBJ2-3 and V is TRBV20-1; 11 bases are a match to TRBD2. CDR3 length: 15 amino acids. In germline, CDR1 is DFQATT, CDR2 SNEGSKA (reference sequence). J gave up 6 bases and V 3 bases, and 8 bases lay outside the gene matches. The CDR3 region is CSASPLAGGDDTQYF. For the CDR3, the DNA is TGCAGTGCTAGTCCGCTAGCGGGGGGAGATGATACGCAGTATTTT.

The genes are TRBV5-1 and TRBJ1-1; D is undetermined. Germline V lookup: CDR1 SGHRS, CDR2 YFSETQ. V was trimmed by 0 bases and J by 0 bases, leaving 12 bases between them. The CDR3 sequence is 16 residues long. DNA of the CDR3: TGCGCCAGCAGCTTGGGACACACCCTGATGAACACTGAAGCTTTCTTT. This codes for CASSLGHTLMNTEAFF.

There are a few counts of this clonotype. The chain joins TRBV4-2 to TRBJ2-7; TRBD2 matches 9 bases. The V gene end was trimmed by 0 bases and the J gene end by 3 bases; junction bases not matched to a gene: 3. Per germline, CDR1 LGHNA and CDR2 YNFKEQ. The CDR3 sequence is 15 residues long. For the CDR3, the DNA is TGTGCCAGCAGCCAAGAAGGCGGGGGGGTCTACGAGCAGTACTTC. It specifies CASSQEGGGVYEQYF.

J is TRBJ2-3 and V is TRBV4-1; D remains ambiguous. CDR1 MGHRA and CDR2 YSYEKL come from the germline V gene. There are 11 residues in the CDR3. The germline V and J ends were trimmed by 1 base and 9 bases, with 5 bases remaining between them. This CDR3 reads CASSQGNTQYF. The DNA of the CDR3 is TGCGCCAGCAGCCAAGGGAACACGCAGTATTTT.

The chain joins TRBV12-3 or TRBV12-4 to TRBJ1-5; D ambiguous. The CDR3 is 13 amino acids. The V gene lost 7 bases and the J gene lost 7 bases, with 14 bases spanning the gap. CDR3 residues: CASINGRGQPQHF. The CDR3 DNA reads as TGTGCCAGCATCAACGGTCGCGGGCAGCCCCAGCATTTT.

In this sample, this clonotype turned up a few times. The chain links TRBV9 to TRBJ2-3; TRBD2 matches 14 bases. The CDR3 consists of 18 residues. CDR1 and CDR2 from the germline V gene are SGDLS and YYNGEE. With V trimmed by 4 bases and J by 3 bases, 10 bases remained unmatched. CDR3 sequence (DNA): TGTGCCAGCAGCCCCCGACTAGCGGGGGGGCGGCCAACAGATACGCAGTATTTT. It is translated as CASSPRLAGGRPTDTQYF.

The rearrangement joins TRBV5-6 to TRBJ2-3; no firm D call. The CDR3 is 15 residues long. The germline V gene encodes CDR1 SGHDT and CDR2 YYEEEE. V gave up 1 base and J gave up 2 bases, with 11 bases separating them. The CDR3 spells CASSLPGGPTDTQYF. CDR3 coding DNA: TGTGCCAGCAGCTTGCCCGGCGGTCCCACAGATACGCAGTATTTT.

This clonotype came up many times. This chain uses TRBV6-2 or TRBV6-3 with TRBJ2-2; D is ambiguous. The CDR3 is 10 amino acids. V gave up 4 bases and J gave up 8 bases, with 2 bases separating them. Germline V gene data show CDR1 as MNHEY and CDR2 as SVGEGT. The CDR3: CASSSGELFF. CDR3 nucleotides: TGTGCCAGCAGTTCTGGGGAGCTGTTTTTT.

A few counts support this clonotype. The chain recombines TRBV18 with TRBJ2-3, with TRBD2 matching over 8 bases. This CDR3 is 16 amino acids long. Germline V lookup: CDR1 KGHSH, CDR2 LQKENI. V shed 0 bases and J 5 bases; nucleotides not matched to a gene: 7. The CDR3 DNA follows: TGTGCCAGCTCACCACCGTCGGGGGGGCGGTTAGATACGCAGTATTTT. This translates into CASSPPSGGRLDTQYF.

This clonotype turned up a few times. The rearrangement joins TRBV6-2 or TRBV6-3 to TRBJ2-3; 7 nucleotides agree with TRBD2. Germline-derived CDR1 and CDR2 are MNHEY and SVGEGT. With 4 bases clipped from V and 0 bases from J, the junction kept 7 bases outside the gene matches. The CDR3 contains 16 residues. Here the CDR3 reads CASSFLGDYSTDTQYF. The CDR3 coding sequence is TGTGCCAGCAGTTTCCTGGGGGACTATAGCACAGATACGCAGTATTTT.

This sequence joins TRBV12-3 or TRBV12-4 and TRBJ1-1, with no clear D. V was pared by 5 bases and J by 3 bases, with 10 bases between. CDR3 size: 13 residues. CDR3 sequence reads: CASSRRSDTEAFF. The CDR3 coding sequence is TGTGCCAGCAGTCGACGGAGCGACACTGAAGCTTTCTTT.

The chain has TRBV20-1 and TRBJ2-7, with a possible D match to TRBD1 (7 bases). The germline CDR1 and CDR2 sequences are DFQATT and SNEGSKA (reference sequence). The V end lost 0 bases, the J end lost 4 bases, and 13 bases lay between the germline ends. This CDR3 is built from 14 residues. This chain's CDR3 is CSARDAGQRYEQYF. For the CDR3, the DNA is TGCAGTGCTAGAGACGCGGGACAGAGGTACGAGCAGTACTTC.

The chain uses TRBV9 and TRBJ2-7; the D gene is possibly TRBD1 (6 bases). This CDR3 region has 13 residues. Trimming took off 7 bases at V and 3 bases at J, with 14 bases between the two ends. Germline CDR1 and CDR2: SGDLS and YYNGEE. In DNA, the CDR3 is TGTGCCAGCGGGTTCTGGGACATCTACGAGCAGTACGTC. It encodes CASGFWDIYEQYV.